The T cell receptor beta chain described here comes from a study of T cells after yellow fever vaccination. Study as a whole: Fractions containing few cells were prepared with SMART-Seq v4 Ultra Low Input. Study-wide results and caveats: Most primary-vaccination clones recurred post-booster (under 98% CD4, roughly 87% CD8). Peak timing came faster in the weaker secondary response, day 5 versus 15. Relatively few clonotypes were ones that appeared in both CD4 and CD8 compartments.

CDR3 length: 15 residues. V lost 5 bases to trimming and J lost 5 bases; unmatched junction nucleotides: 5. Germline V gives CDR1 SGHTA, CDR2 FQGNSA. Each CDR3 protein gets one entry after TCRdb re-called the 5' RACE reads with MiXCR. This repertoire shows some 320,000 distinct CDR3 sequences, 3.5% to 5% found once; its top ten account for just under 20%. In this sample, this clonotype turned up once. Its specificity is unknown. This TCR came from a man between 18 and 35 years old who received the YFV17D yellow fever vaccine. The chain joins TRBV7-2 to TRBJ1-5, with 11 bases fitting TRBD1. The sequences come from PBMCs, collected 15 days after the yellow fever booster vaccination. The CDR3 protein is CASSGRTGGDQPQHF. For the CDR3, the DNA is TGTGCCAGCAGCGGACGGACAGGGGGCGATCAGCCCCAGCATTTT.